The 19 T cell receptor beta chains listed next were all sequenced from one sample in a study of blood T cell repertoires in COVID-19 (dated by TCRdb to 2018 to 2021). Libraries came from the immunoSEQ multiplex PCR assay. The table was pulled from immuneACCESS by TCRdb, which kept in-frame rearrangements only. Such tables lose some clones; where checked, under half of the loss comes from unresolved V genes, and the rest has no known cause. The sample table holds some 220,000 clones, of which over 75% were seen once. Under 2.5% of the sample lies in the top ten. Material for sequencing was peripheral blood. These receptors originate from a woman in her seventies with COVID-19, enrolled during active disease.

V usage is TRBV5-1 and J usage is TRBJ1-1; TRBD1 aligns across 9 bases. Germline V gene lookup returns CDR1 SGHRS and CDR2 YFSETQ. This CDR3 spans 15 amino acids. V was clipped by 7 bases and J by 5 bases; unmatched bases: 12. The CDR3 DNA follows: TGCGCCAGCCGACCGGGACAGGGCGGGAATACTGAAGCTTTCTTT. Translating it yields CASRPGQGGNTEAFF.

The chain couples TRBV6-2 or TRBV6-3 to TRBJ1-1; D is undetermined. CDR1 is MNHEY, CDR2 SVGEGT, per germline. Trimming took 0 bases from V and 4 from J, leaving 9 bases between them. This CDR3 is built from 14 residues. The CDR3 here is CASSYSEGFTEAFF. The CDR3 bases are TGTGCCAGCAGTTACTCGGAGGGATTCACTGAAGCTTTCTTT.

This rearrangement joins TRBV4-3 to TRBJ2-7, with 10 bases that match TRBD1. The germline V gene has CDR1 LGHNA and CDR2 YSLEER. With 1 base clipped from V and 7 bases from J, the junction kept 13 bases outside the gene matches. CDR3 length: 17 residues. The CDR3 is CASSQGDRGTPPREQYF. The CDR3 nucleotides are TGCGCCAGCAGCCAAGGGGACAGGGGCACCCCTCCTAGGGAGCAGTACTTC.

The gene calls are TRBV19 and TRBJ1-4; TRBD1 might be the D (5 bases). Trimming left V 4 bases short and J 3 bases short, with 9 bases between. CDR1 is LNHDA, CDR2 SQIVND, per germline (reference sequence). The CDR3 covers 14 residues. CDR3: CASSRQLANEKLFF. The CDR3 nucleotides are TGTGCCAGTAGTAGACAGCTAGCTAATGAAAAACTGTTTTTT.

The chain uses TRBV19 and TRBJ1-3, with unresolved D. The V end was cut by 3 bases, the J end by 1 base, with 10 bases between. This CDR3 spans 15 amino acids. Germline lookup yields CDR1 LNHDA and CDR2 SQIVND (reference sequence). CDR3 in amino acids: CASSIQEVSGNTIYF. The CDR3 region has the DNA TGTGCCAGTAGTATCCAGGAAGTTTCTGGAAACACCATATATTTT.

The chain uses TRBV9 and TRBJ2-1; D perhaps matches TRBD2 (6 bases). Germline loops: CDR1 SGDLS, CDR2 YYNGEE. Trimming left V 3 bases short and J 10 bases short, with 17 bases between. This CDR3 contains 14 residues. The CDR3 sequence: CASSAETGLLEQFF. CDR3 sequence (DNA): TGTGCCAGCAGCGCGGAAACGGGACTGTTAGAGCAGTTCTTC.

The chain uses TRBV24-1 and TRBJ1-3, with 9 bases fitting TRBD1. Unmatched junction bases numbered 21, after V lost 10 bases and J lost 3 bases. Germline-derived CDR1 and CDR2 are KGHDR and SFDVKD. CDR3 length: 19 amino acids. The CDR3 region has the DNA TGTGCCACTGAATTTCCGGGACAGGGTTTATGCGCCCTTGGAAACACCATATATTTT. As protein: CATEFPGQGLCALGNTIYF.

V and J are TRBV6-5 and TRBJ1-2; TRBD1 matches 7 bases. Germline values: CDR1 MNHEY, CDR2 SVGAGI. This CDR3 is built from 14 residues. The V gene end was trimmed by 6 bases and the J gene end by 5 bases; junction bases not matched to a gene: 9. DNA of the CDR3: TGTGCCAGCAGGTACCCGGGACAGCCGTATGGCTACACCTTC. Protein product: CASRYPGQPYGYTF.

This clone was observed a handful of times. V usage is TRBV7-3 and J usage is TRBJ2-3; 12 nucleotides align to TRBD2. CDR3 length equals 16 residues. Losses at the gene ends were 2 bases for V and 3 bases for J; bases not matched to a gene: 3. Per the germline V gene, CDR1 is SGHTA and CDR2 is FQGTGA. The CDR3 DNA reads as TGTGCCAGCAGCTTATACGGGACTAGCGGGACAGATACGCAGTATTTT. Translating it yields CASSLYGTSGTDTQYF.

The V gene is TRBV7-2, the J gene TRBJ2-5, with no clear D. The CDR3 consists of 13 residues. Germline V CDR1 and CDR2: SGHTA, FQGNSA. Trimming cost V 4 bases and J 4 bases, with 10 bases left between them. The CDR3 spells CASSSLFPETQYF. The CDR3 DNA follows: TGTGCCAGCAGCTCTCTCTTTCCAGAGACCCAGTACTTC.

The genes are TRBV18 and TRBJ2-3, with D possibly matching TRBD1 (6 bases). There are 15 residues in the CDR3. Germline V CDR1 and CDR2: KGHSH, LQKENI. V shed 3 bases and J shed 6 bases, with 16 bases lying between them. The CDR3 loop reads CASSPLGTLLDTQYF. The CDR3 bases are TGTGCCAGCTCACCTCTAGGGACATTATTGGATACGCAGTATTTT.

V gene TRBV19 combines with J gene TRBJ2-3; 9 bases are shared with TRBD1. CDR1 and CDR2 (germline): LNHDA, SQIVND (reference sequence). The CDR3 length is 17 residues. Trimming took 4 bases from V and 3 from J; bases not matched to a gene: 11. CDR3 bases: TGTGCCAGTAGTACAACCGGGACAGGGATTGGTACAGATACGCAGTATTTT. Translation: CASSTTGTGIGTDTQYF.

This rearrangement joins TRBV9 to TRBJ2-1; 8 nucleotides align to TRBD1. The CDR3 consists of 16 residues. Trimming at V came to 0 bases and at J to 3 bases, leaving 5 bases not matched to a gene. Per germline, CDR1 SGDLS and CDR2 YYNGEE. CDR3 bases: TGTGCCAGCAGCGTAGATCCAGGGGGCGACTACAATGAGCAGTTCTTC. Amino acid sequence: CASSVDPGGDYNEQFF.

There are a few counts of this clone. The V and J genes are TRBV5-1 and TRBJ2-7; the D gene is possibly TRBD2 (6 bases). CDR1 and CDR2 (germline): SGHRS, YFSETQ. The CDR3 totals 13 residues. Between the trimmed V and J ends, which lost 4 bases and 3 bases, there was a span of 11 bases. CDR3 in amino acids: CASSIGTVYEQYF. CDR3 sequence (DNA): TGCGCCAGCAGCATAGGGACTGTCTACGAGCAGTACTTC.

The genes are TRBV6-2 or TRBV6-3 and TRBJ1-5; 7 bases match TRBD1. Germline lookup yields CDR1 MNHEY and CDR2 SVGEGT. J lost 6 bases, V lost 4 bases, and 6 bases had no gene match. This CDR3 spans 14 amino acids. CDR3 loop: CASSSTTGVQPQHF. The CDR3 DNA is TGTGCCAGCAGTTCCACCACAGGGGTTCAGCCCCAGCATTTT.

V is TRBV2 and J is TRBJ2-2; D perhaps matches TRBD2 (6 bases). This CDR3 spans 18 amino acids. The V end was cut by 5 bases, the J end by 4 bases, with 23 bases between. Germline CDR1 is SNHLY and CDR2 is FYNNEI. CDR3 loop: CASSLEGGEARGTGELFF. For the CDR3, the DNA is TGTGCCAGCAGTCTAGAGGGTGGGGAGGCGCGTGGCACCGGGGAGCTGTTTTTT.

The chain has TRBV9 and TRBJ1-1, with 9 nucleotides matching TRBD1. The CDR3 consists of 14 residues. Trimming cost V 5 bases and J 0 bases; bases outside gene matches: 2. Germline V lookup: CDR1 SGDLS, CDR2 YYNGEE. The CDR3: CASRGTGMNTEAFF. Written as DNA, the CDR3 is TGTGCCAGCAGGGGGACAGGGATGAACACTGAAGCTTTCTTT.

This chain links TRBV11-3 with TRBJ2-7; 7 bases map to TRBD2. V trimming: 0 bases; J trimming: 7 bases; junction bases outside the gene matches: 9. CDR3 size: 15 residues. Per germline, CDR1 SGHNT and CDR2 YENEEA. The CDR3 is CASSLDPAGVGEQYF. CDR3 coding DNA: TGTGCCAGCAGCTTAGACCCGGCGGGGGTCGGGGAGCAGTACTTC.

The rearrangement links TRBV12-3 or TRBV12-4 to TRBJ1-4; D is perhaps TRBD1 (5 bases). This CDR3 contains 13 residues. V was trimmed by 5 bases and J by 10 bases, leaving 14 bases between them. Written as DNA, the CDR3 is TGTGCCAGCAGTCGCTCGACAGAAGGAAAACTGTTTTTT. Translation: CASSRSTEGKLFF.